The clone carrying this T cell receptor (beta chain) was seen only a few times. Vbeta (60) and Jbeta (13) primers were used in the PCR. Profiled with immunoSEQ multiplex PCR; TCRdb holds only in-frame clones, not every one. The sample contains 100,000 to 150,000 clones, roughly 15% of which appear only once. The data originate from a study of cytomegalovirus exposure and HLA in healthy donors. Between the trimmed V and J ends, which lost 2 bases and 7 bases, there was a span of 18 bases. The germline CDR1 and CDR2 sequences are MNHEY and SVGAGI. This CDR3 has 15 amino acids. The V and J genes are TRBV6-5 and TRBJ2-7, with D maybe TRBD2 (6 bases). Input material: PBMCs. The sequence came from a female donor in good health and CMV-seropositive. The CDR3 loop is CASSYGGVTRREQYF. CDR3 coding DNA: TGTGCCAGCAGTTACGGCGGGGTCACCCGACGGGAGCAGTACTTC.